This T cell receptor (beta chain) was sequenced during a study of T cell repertoires in cytomegalovirus infection. Comments on this clonotype: Antigen specificity is unknown.

MiXCR, applied by TCRdb to the reads, yields one record per CDR3 protein. The sample has under 150,000 distinct CDR3 sequences; 30% are singletons. Whole-study findings and limits: Ex vivo responses were dominated by HLA-C-restricted CMV-specific TCR beta clonotypes.

Here the sequenced sample was CD8+ T cells from cultured PBMCs, taken from culture after CMV antigen stimulation. This receptor was taken from a human donor in good health (CMV status not recorded). Some clones in this sample may be carry-over from other donors' samples.

CDR3 sequence: CASSSEGGISTEAFF. The CDR3 DNA sequence: TGTGCCAGCAGCTCGGAGGGAGGGATTAGCACTGAAGCTTTCTTT. The J gene is TRBJ1-1, the V gene TRBV7-9; D gene uncertain. Germline loops: CDR1 SEHNR, CDR2 FQNEAQ (reference sequence). This CDR3 region has 15 residues. V was shortened by 4 bases and J by 4 bases, with 16 bases between the two germline ends.